The clone carrying this TCR beta chain was seen repeatedly, ten times or more. The J segment lost 9 bases and the V segment lost 3 bases, leaving 1 base of the junction unmatched. This CDR3 comprises 14 residues. The data were taken from a study of identical twins. Each CDR3 protein is one row after TCRdb ran MiXCR on the 5' RACE reads. The sample holds 280,000 or so distinct CDR3 sequences, approximately 8% seen once. These same data were also listed under a study on yellow fever vaccine responses in identical twins.

The sequenced sample was memory (CD45RO+) T cells sorted from blood. This clonotype was obtained from a woman in her late teens or twenties in good health. V usage is TRBV12-3 or TRBV12-4 and J usage is TRBJ1-6; 11 nucleotides agree with TRBD1. The CDR3 reads CASSLDRGLSPLHF. CDR3 nucleotides: TGTGCCAGCAGTTTGGACAGGGGGCTTTCACCCCTCCACTTT.